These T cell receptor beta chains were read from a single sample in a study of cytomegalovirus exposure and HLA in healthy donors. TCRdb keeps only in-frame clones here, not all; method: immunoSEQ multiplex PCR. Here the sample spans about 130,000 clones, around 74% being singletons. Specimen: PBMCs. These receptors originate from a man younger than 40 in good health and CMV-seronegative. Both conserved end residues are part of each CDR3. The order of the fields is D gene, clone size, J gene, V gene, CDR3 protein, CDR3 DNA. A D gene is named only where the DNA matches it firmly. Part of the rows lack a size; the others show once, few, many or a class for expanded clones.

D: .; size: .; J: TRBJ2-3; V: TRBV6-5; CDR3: CASSYSGQSTDTQYF; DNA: TGTGCCAGCAGTTACTCGGGACAATCCACAGATACGCAGTATTTT
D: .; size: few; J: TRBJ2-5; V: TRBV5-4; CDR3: CASSLVETEKETQYF; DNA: TGTGCCAGCAGCTTGGTCGAGACGGAGAAAGAGACCCAGTACTTC
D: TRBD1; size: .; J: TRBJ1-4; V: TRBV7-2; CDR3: CASSPISGTGVNEKLFF; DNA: TGTGCCAGCAGCCCGATTTCGGGGACAGGGGTTAATGAAAAACTGTTTTTT
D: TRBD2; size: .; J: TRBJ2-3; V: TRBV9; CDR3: CASSVERASGRSDTQYF; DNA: TGTGCCAGCAGCGTAGAACGGGCTAGCGGGAGATCAGATACGCAGTATTTT
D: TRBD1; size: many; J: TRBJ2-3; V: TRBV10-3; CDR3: CAISAGQSRATDTQYF; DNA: TGTGCCATCAGTGCGGGACAGTCTAGGGCGACAGATACGCAGTATTTT
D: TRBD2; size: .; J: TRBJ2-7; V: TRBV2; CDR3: CASIPGGSRSYEQYF; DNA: TGTGCCAGCATACCGGGGGGAAGCCGCTCCTACGAGCAGTACTTC
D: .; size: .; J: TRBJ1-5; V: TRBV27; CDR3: CASSPVLTDDSNQPQHF; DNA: TGTGCCAGCAGTCCGGTTTTGACAGATGATAGCAATCAGCCCCAGCATTTT
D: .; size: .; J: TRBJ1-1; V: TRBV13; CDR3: CASSLWGDGNTEAFF; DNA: TGTGCCAGCAGCCTTTGGGGGGACGGGAACACTGAAGCTTTCTTT
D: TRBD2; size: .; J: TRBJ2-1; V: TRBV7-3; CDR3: CASSLGTSSYNEQFF; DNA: TGTGCCAGCAGCCTTGGGACTAGCTCCTACAATGAGCAGTTCTTC
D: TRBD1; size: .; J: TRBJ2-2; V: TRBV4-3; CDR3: CASSQDRTGTNTGELFF; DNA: TGCGCCAGCAGCCAAGATCGGACAGGGACGAACACCGGGGAGCTGTTTTTT
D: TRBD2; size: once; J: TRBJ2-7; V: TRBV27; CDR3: CASSFWGGSEQYF; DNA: TGTGCCAGCAGTTTCTGGGGAGGGTCCGAGCAGTACTTC
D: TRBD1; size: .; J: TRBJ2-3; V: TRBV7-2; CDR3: CASSLSRTGGDTQYF; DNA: TGTGCCAGCAGCTTATCTCGGACAGGGGGAGATACGCAGTATTTT
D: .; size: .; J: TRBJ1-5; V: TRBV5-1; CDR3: CASSPYGNQPQHF; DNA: TGCGCCAGCAGCCCTTATGGCAATCAGCCCCAGCATTTT
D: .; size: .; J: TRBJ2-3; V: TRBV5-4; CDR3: CASSLVGGGFTDTQYF; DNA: TGTGCCAGCAGCTTGGTTGGGGGAGGTTTCACAGATACGCAGTATTTT
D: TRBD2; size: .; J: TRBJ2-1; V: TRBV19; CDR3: CASSIRLAGGPMNEQFF; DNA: TGTGCCAGTAGTATAAGGCTAGCGGGGGGCCCCATGAATGAGCAGTTCTTC
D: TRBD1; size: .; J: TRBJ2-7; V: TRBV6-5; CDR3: CASSYTSPGGYEQYF; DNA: TGTGCCAGCAGTTACACGTCCCCAGGGGGCTACGAGCAGTACTTC
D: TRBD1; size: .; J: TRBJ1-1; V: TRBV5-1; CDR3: CASSFVTGTGGMNTEAFF; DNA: TGCGCCAGCAGCTTTGTCACCGGGACAGGGGGAATGAACACTGAAGCTTTCTTT
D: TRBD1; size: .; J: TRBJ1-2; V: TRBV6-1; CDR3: CATGGQTTYGYTF; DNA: TGTGCCACCGGGGGACAGACTACCTATGGCTACACCTTC
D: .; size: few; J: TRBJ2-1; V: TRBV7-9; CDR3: CASSFTENYNEQFF; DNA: TGTGCCAGCAGCTTCACAGAGAACTACAATGAGCAGTTCTTC
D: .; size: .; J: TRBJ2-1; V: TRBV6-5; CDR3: CASSSSPYNEQFF; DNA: TGTGCCAGCAGTTCGTCCCCCTACAATGAGCAGTTCTTC
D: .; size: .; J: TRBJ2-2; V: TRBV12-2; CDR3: CASRLAGRGNTGELFF; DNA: TGTGCAAGTCGCTTAGCAGGCAGGGGGAACACCGGGGAGCTGTTTTTT
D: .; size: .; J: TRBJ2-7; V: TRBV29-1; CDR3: CSVAGVGVLEQYF; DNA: TGCAGCGTTGCGGGAGTTGGTGTTCTCGAGCAGTACTTC